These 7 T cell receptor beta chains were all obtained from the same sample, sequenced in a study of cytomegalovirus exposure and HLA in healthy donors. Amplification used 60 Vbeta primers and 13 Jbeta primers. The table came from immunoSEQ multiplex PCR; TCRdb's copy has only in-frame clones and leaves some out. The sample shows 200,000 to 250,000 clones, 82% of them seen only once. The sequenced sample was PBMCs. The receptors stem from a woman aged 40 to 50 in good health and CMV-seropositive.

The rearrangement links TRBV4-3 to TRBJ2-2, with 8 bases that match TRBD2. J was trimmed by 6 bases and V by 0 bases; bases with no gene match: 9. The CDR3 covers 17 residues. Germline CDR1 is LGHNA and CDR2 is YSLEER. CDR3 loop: CASSQDERFGGAGELFF. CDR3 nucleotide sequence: TGCGCCAGCAGCCAAGATGAACGGTTCGGGGGGGCCGGGGAGCTGTTTTTT.

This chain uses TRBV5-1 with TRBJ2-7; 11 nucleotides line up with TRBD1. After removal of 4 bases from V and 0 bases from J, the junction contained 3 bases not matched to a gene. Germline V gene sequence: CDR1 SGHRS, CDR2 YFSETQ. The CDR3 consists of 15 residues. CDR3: CASSPGTGGSYEQYF. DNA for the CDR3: TGCGCCAGCAGCCCCGGGACAGGGGGCTCCTACGAGCAGTACTTC.

The CDR3 sequence is CASTSGLANHEQYF. For the CDR3, the DNA is TGTGCCAGCACCTCTGGACTAGCGAACCACGAGCAGTACTTC. The chain combines TRBV27 with TRBJ2-7, with 9 bases lining up with TRBD2. Germline CDR1 reads MNHEY; CDR2 reads SMNVEV (reference sequence). Germline trimming cut 7 bases from V and 5 bases from J; bases unmatched to any gene: 9. CDR3 length: 14 amino acids.

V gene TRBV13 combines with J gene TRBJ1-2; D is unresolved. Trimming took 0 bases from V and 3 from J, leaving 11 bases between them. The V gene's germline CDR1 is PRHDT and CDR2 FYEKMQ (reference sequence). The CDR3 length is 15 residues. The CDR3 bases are TGTGCCAGCAGCTTAGGGTATACGTTAGACTATGGCTACACCTTC. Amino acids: CASSLGYTLDYGYTF.

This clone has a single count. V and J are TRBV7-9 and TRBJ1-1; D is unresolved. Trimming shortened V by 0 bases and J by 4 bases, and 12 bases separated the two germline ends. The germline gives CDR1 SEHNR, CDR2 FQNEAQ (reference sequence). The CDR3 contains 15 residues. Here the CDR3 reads CASSLALADTTEAFF. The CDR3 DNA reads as TGTGCCAGCAGCTTAGCGCTTGCCGACACCACTGAAGCTTTCTTT. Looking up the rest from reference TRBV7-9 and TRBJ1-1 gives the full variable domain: DTGVSQNPRHKITKRGQNVTFRCDPISEHNRLYWYRQTLGQGPEFLTYFQNEAQLEKSRLLSDRFSAERPKGSFSTLEIQRTEQGDSAMYLCASSLALADTTEAFFGQGTRLTVV.

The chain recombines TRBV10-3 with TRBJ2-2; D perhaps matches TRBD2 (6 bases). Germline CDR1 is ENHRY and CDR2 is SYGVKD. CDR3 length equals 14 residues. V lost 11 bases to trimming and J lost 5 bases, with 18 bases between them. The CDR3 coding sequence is TGTGCCCCGGGCGGGGTTTATTTGACCGGGGAGCTGTTTTTT. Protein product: CAPGGVYLTGELFF.

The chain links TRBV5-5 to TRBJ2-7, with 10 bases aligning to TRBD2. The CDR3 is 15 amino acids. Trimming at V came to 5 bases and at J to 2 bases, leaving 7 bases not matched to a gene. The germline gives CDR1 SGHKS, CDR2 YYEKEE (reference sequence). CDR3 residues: CASSQIAGGAYEQYF. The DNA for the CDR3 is TGTGCCAGCAGTCAAATAGCGGGGGGTGCCTACGAGCAGTACTTC.